Listed below are T cell receptor beta chains from one sample, sequenced in a study of blood T cell repertoires in COVID-19. Using immunoSEQ multiplex PCR, the repertoire was profiled, and TCRdb retains in-frame clones only, with some absent. The sample records more than 200,000 clones, 79% being singletons. The sample consisted of peripheral blood. The receptor source for this set is a woman aged 35 to 49 with active or convalescent COVID-19. CDR3s include the opening cysteine and the closing phenylalanine or tryptophan. A D gene is named only where the DNA matches it firmly. Rows may omit the clone size; those that give it use once, few, many or a size class.

v_call,j_call,clone_size,d_call,cdr3_aa,cdr3_nt
TRBV5-6,TRBJ1-6,once,.,CASSLVGGMSYNSPLHF,TGTGCCAGCAGCTTGGTAGGGGGAATGTCCTATAATTCACCCCTCCACTTT
TRBV6-4,TRBJ1-3,.,TRBD1,CASSDGDRGLGNTIYF,TGTGCCAGCAGTGACGGCGACAGGGGGCTTGGAAACACCATATATTTT
TRBV25-1,TRBJ1-2,.,TRBD1,CASSETGTGVSGYTF,TGTGCCAGCAGTGAAACCGGGACAGGGGTTAGTGGCTACACCTTC
TRBV9,TRBJ2-1,.,TRBD2,CASSEAGLSYNEQFF,TGTGCCAGCAGTGAAGCGGGGCTCTCCTACAATGAGCAGTTCTTC
TRBV7-2,TRBJ1-5,once,.,CASSFQEYQPQHF,TGTGCCAGCAGCTTCCAAGAGTATCAGCCCCAGCATTTT
TRBV18,TRBJ1-2,.,TRBD1,CASSPDRRDYGYTF,TGTGCCAGCTCTCCGGACAGGCGAGACTATGGCTACACCTTC
TRBV7-9,TRBJ2-7,.,.,CASSLVEGLIYEQYF,TGTGCCAGCAGCTTAGTGGAGGGCCTAATTTACGAGCAGTACTTC
TRBV5-5,TRBJ1-6,.,.,CATRRVQGESPLHF,TGTGCCACCCGGAGGGTCCAGGGAGAGTCACCCCTCCACTTT
TRBV19,TRBJ2-1,.,TRBD2,CASSMGREGNEQFF,TGTGCCAGTAGTATGGGGCGGGAGGGCAATGAGCAGTTCTTC
TRBV4-1,TRBJ2-7,.,TRBD1,CASSQESTGDEQYF,TGCGCCAGCAGCCAAGAATCCACAGGGGACGAGCAGTACTTC
TRBV6-5,TRBJ1-1,.,.,CASSYSLNTEAFF,TGTGCCAGCAGTTACTCCTTGAACACTGAAGCTTTCTTT
TRBV28,TRBJ1-5,.,.,CASSLTGFYSNQPQHF,TGTGCCAGCAGTTTGACAGGTTTTTACAGCAATCAGCCCCAGCATTTT
TRBV25-1,TRBJ1-1,.,.,CASSEYRDTEAFF,TGTGCCAGCAGTGAATACCGGGACACTGAAGCTTTCTTT
TRBV7-2,TRBJ1-5,.,.,CASSLGGYHSNQPQHF,TGTGCCAGCAGCTTAGGAGGGTACCATAGCAATCAGCCCCAGCATTTT
TRBV12-5,TRBJ2-3,.,TRBD2,CASGLVITASGGAHFPQYF,TGTGCTAGTGGTTTGGTTATCACAGCTAGCGGGGGGGCACACTTTCCGCAGTATTTT
TRBV5-4,TRBJ2-3,.,.,CASSRLDSADTQYF,TGTGCCAGCAGCCGACTAGACTCCGCAGATACGCAGTATTTT
TRBV2,TRBJ1-2,few,.,CASSPFLGVNGYTF,TGTGCCAGCAGTCCCTTTTTGGGAGTCAATGGCTACACCTTC
TRBV5-1,TRBJ2-2,.,TRBD1,CASSWDRGDTGELFF,TGCGCCAGCAGCTGGGACAGGGGGGACACCGGGGAGCTGTTTTTT
TRBV30,TRBJ1-5,.,.,CAWTVGGSGINQPQHF,TGTGCCTGGACCGTCGGGGGGTCGGGAATCAATCAGCCCCAGCATTTT
TRBV5-5,TRBJ1-1,once,TRBD1,CASSIGPGGTEAFF,TGTGCCAGCAGCATCGGACCAGGGGGCACTGAAGCTTTCTTT
TRBV6-2/TRBV6-3,TRBJ1-1,once,TRBD1,CASSLDRGNTEAFF,TGTGCCAGCAGTCTAGACAGGGGGAACACTGAAGCTTTCTTT
TRBV4-1,TRBJ1-2,.,TRBD1,CASSQAHRGGYTF,TGCGCCAGCAGCCAAGCTCACAGGGGAGGCTACACCTTC
TRBV5-6,TRBJ1-4,.,TRBD1,CASSPRMWTGGEEKLFF,TGTGCCAGCAGCCCTAGAATGTGGACAGGGGGGGAAGAAAAACTGTTTTTT
TRBV7-2,TRBJ1-1,few,.,CASSSRGDTEAFF,TGTGCCAGCAGCTCCAGGGGTGACACTGAAGCTTTCTTT
TRBV30,TRBJ2-6,.,.,CAWTYSGANVLTF,TGTGCCTGGACCTACTCTGGGGCCAACGTCCTGACTTTC
TRBV21-1,TRBJ1-1,.,.,CASSKGTRDRLNTEAFF,TGTGCCAGCAGCAAGGGTACTAGGGACAGATTGAACACTGAAGCTTTCTTT
TRBV9,TRBJ1-3,.,.,CASSVVEFGNTIYF,TGTGCCAGCAGCGTAGTTGAGTTTGGAAACACCATATATTTT
TRBV5-6,TRBJ1-1,.,.,CASSWRGPEAFF,TGTGCCAGCAGCTGGCGGGGCCCTGAAGCTTTCTTT
TRBV9,TRBJ1-3,.,TRBD1,CASSTHTGAIAGNTIYF,TGTGCCAGCAGCACACACACAGGGGCGATTGCTGGAAACACCATATATTTT
TRBV23-1,TRBJ1-1,once,.,CASSQRANTEAFF,TGCGCCAGCAGTCAAAGAGCGAACACTGAAGCTTTCTTT
TRBV7-2,TRBJ2-2,.,TRBD1,CASSLRTGARTGELFF,TGTGCCAGCAGCTTAAGAACAGGGGCGCGGACCGGGGAGCTGTTTTTT
TRBV18,TRBJ1-5,.,.,CASSPADNQPQHF,TGTGCCAGCTCACCGGCAGACAATCAGCCCCAGCATTTT
TRBV30,TRBJ2-1,.,.,CAWSTTGSGSYNEQFF,TGTGCCTGGAGTACCACAGGGTCGGGCTCCTACAATGAGCAGTTCTTC
TRBV29-1,TRBJ1-5,.,TRBD1,CSVTGTANQPQHF,TGCAGCGTTACAGGGACAGCAAATCAGCCCCAGCATTTT
TRBV2,TRBJ2-1,.,TRBD1,CASSERTGGLNEQFF,TGTGCCAGCAGTGAGAGGACAGGGGGCCTGAATGAGCAGTTCTTC
TRBV9,TRBJ1-2,.,TRBD1,CASSVGGQGTTNYGYTF,TGTGCCAGCAGCGTGGGGGGACAGGGCACAACTAACTATGGCTACACCTTC
TRBV7-3,TRBJ2-1,.,TRBD1,CASSRDRDNYNEQFF,TGTGCCAGCAGCAGGGACAGGGACAACTACAATGAGCAGTTCTTC
TRBV9,TRBJ2-7,.,.,CASSVGPEDDYEQYF,TGTGCCAGCAGCGTAGGTCCAGAGGATGACTACGAGCAGTACTTC
TRBV13,TRBJ2-2,.,TRBD2,CASSLARGRYTGELFF,TGTGCCAGCAGCCTTGCGCGGGGGAGGTATACCGGGGAGCTGTTTTTT
TRBV27,TRBJ2-7,.,TRBD2,CASSITGSGGPYEQYF,TGTGCCAGCAGTATCACAGGGAGCGGGGGGCCCTACGAGCAGTACTTC
TRBV5-5,TRBJ2-4,.,.,CASSPQSGIQYF,TGTGCCAGCAGCCCACAATCTGGCATTCAGTACTTC
TRBV2,TRBJ1-1,.,.,CASRWAEEGTEAFF,TGTGCCAGCAGATGGGCAGAGGAGGGGACTGAAGCTTTCTTT
TRBV28,TRBJ1-5,.,TRBD1,CASNDRGPQPQHF,TGTGCCAGCAACGACAGGGGGCCTCAGCCCCAGCATTTT
TRBV5-6,TRBJ1-2,.,.,CASSSDSRNYGYTF,TGTGCCAGCAGCTCCGACAGCCGAAACTATGGCTACACCTTC
TRBV5-8,TRBJ1-4,.,TRBD1,CASSLSGGGGEKLFF,TGTGCCAGCAGCTTGTCAGGGGGCGGCGGTGAAAAACTGTTTTTT
TRBV12-3/TRBV12-4,TRBJ2-1,.,.,CASSQGRDEQFF,TGTGCCAGCAGTCAGGGGCGCGATGAGCAGTTCTTC
TRBV5-1,TRBJ2-2,.,.,CASSLQLPAGTGELFF,TGCGCCAGCAGCTTGCAACTTCCGGCAGGGACCGGGGAGCTGTTTTTT
TRBV7-9,TRBJ2-7,.,.,CASSLGGLSYEQYF,TGTGCCAGCAGCTTAGGAGGGTTATCCTACGAGCAGTACTTC
TRBV2,TRBJ1-4,.,TRBD1,CASSEGRGTNEKLFF,TGTGCCAGCAGTGAAGGCAGGGGGACTAATGAAAAACTGTTTTTT
TRBV28,TRBJ1-1,.,TRBD1,CASSLRFGQGPGEAFF,TGTGCCAGCAGTTTAAGGTTCGGACAGGGGCCGGGTGAAGCTTTCTTT
TRBV4-1,TRBJ2-1,.,TRBD1,CASSQAGSGGNEQFF,TGCGCCAGCAGCCAAGCAGGGTCAGGGGGCAATGAGCAGTTCTTC
TRBV7-9,TRBJ1-5,once,TRBD1,CASSRGQGAGQPQHF,TGTGCCAGCAGCCGGGGACAGGGGGCGGGGCAGCCCCAGCATTTT
TRBV6-4,TRBJ2-2,.,TRBD2,CASWPGLAGLKRDTGELFF,TGTGCCAGCTGGCCGGGACTAGCGGGGCTAAAGAGGGACACCGGGGAGCTGTTTTTT
TRBV10-1,TRBJ1-2,.,.,CASSDGRYPYTF,TGCGCCAGCAGTGATGGCAGATATCCCTACACCTTC
TRBV5-6,TRBJ1-2,.,.,CASSLVSSGYTF,TGTGCCAGCAGCTTGGTCTCTAGCGGCTACACCTTC